This T cell receptor (beta chain) was observed in a study of shared clonotypes between healthy human individuals. Study-level results: Clonotypes shared by all four sorted-subset donors had higher generation probabilities than non-shared clonotypes. Despite large depth, sorted-subset datasets appeared incompletely sequenced.

In the CD4+ fraction, cells were divided into CD45RA+ naive and CD45RA-negative memory subsets. Germline CDR1 GTSNPN, CDR2 SVGIG (reference sequence). The junction had 16 bases not matched to a gene; V was cut back by 6 bases and J by 1 base. This CDR3 comprises 18 residues. As for this clone: The antigen is not known.

For each subset, genomic DNA was distributed in equal portions over several immunoSEQ plates. Repertoires were generated with immunoSEQ multiplex PCR, while TCRdb's copy carries only in-frame clones and drops some. The data hold 2 million to 3 million clones, with roughly 92% observed a single time. The chain uses TRBV30 and TRBJ1-4; 8 bases map to TRBD1. The sequenced sample was naive CD4+ T cells sorted from blood. Subset noted: CD45RA+ positively selected. This receptor was taken from a man between 18 and 29 years old in good health. The CDR3 reads CACTRITGGKGTNEKLFF. In nucleotides, the CDR3 is TGTGCCTGCACCCGAATTACAGGGGGAAAGGGAACTAATGAAAAACTGTTTTTT. Based on the CDR3 plus reference TRBV30 and TRBJ1-4, the full variable domain is SQTIHQWPATLVQPVGSPLSLECTVEGTSNPNLYWYRQAAGRGLQLLFYSVGIGQISSEVPQNLSASRPQDRQFILSSKKLLLSDSGFYLCACTRITGGKGTNEKLFFGSGTQLSVL.